This section outlines one T cell receptor beta chain sequence together with its context. Sequenced by immunoSEQ multiplex PCR; TCRdb stores in-frame clones only, minus some. The sample lists under 35,000 clones, about 89% occurring once. The data were obtained in a study of T cell changes during pregnancy in multiple sclerosis. The germline gives CDR1 MNHEY, CDR2 SVGAGI. The CDR3 is 16 residues long. V lost 1 base, J lost 2 bases, and 4 bases stayed unmatched. The sequence derives from a female donor with multiple sclerosis, enrolled in a pregnancy study. This sample comprised CD8+ T cells from peripheral blood mononuclear cells, obtained before pregnancy. The chain recombines TRBV6-5 with TRBJ2-2; 7 bases line up with TRBD2. The chain's CDR3 is CASSYWLAENTGELFF. CDR3 bases: TGTGCCAGCAGTTACTGGCTAGCGGAAAACACCGGGGAGCTGTTTTTT.